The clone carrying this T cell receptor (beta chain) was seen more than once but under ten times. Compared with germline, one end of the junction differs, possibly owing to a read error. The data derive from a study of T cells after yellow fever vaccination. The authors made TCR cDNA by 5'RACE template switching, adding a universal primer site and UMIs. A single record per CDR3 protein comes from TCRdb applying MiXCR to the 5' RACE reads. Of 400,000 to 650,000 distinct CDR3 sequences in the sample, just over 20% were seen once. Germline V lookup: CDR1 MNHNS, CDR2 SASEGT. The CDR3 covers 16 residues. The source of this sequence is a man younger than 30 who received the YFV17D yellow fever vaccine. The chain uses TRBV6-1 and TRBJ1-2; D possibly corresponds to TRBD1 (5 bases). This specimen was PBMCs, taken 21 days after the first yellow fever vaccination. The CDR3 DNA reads TGTGCTAGCAGTGGAAAATTCCCCGTTGGGACGGGTGGCTACACCTTC. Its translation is CASSGKFPVGTGGYTF.